This note documents a single TCR beta chain sequence. The CDR3 consists of 13 residues. V shed 2 bases and J shed 7 bases, with 8 bases lying between them. Germline values: CDR1 SGHTA, CDR2 FQGTGA. Here immunoSEQ multiplex PCR was the method, and the copy in TCRdb shows in-frame clones only, minus some. The table has about 84,000 clones, 89% seen once. The sample originates from a study of OX40 agonist ivuxolimab in advanced cancers. At the level of the study: Two patients with cutaneous melanoma and one with hepatocellular carcinoma, three in total, showed partial responses.

The specimen comprised CD4+ or CD8+ T cells sorted from blood, sampled in a trial of the OX40 agonist ivuxolimab. The J gene is TRBJ2-2, the V gene TRBV7-3; D not certain. The clonotype originates from an adult with an advanced solid tumor such as melanoma, head and neck, liver or kidney cancer. CDR3 sequence reads: CASSLEGIGELFF. Here the CDR3 DNA reads TGTGCCAGCAGCTTAGAAGGTATCGGGGAGCTGTTTTTT. The variable domain in full, with the rest retrieved from reference TRBV7-3 and TRBJ2-2, is GAGVSQTPSNKVTEKGKYVELRCDPISGHTALYWYRQSLGQGPEFLIYFQGTGAADDSGLPNDRFFAVRPEGSVSTLKIQRTERGDSAVYLCASSLEGIGELFFGEGSRLTVL.